Described below is a single T cell receptor beta chain sequence and its context. What it binds is unknown. This specimen comes from a study of cytomegalovirus exposure and HLA in healthy donors. The study, taken as a whole, reports: Reports showed the classifier diagnosing cytomegalovirus status with high specificity and sensitivity. There were a few CMV-associated chains whose specificity for CMV antigens was confirmed in vitro.

The table came from immunoSEQ multiplex PCR; TCRdb's copy has only in-frame clones and leaves some out. Among more than 55,000 clones listed, 94% were seen once. Material for sequencing was PBMCs. This clonotype was obtained from a woman in her late teens or twenties in good health and CMV-seronegative.

The CDR3 DNA reads TGTGCCAGCAGTTTTGGACAGGGATTTTTCAATCAGCCCCAGCATTTT. Protein product: CASSFGQGFFNQPQHF. The gene calls are TRBV28 and TRBJ1-5; TRBD1 matches at 8 bases. This CDR3 is 16 amino acids long. Germline CDR1 is MDHEN and CDR2 is SYDVKM. The trim removed 3 bases at V and 3 bases at J, leaving 7 bases unmatched. The entire variable domain, with the rest obtained from reference TRBV28 and TRBJ1-5, is as follows: DVKVTQSSRYLVKRTGEKVFLECVQDMDHENMFWYRQDPGLGLRLIYFSYDVKMKEKGDIPEGYSVSREKKERFSLILESASTNQTSMYLCASSFGQGFFNQPQHFGDGTRLSIL.